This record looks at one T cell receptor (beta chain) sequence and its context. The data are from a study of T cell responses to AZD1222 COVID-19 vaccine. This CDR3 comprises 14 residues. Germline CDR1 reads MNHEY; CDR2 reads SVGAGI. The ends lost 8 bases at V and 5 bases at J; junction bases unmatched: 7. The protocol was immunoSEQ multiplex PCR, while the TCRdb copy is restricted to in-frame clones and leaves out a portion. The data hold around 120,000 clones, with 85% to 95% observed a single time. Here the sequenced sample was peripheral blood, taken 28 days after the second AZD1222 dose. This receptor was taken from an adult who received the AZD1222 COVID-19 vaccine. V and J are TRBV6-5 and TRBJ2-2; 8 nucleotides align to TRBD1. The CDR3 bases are TGTGCCAGCCTAGGACAGGGAAAAACCGGGGAGCTGTTTTTT. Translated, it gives CASLGQGKTGELFF.